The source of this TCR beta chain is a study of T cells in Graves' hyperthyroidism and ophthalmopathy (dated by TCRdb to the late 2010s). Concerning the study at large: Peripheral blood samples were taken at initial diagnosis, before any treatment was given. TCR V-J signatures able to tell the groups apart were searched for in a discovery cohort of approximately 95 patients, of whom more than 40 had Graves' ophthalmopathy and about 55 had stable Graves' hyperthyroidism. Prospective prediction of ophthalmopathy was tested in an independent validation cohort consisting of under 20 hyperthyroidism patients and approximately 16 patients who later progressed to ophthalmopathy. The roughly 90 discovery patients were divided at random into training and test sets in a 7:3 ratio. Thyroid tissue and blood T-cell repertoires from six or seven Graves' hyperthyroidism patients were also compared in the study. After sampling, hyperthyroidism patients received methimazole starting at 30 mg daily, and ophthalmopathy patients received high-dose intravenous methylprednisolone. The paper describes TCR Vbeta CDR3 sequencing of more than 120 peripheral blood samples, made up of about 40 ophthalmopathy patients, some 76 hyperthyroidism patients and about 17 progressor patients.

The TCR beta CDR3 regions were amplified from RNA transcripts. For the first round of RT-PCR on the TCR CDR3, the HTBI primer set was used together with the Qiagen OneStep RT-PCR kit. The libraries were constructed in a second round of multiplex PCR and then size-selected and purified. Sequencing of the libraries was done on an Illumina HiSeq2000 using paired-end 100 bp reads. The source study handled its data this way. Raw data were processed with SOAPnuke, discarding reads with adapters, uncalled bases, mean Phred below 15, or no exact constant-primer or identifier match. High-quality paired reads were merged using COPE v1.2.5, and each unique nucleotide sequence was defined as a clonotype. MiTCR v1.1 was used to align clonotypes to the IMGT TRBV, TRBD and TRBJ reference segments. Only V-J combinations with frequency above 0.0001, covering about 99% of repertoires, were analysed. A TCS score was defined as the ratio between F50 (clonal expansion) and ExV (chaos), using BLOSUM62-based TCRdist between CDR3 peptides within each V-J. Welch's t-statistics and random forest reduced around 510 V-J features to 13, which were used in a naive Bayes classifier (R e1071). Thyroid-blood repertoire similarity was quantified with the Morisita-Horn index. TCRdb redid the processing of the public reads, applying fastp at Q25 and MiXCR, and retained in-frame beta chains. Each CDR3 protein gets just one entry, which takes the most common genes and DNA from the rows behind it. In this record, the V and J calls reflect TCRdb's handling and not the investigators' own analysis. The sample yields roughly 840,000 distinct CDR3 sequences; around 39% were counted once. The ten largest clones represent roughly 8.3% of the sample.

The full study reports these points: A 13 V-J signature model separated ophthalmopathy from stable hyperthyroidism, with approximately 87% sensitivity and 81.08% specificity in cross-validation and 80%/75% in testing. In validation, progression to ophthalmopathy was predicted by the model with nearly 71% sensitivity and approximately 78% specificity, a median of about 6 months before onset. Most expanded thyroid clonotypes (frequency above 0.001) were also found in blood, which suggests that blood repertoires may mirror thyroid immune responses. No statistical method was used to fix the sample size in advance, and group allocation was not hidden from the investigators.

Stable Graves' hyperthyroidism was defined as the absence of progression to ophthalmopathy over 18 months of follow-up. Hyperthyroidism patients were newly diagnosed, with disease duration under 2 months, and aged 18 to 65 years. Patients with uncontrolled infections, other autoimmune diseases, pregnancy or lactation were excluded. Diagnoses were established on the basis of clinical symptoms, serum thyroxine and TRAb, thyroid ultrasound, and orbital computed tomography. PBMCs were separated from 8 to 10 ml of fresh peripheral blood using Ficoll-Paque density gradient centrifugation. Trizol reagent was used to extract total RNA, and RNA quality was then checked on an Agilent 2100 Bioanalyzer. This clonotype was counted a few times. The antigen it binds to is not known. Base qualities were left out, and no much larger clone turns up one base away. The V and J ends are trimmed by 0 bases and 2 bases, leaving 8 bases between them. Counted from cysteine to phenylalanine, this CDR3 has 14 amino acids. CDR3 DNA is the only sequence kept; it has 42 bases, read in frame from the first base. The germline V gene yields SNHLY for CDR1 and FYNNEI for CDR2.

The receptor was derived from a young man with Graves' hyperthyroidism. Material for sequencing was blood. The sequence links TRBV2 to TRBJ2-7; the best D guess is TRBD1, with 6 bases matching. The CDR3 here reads CASSEAQGPYEQYF. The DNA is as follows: TGTGCCAGCAGTGAAGCGCAGGGGCCCTACGAGCAGTACTTC.